Shown below are 9 T cell receptor beta chains from a single sample sequenced in a study of PD-1 blockade in classical Hodgkin lymphoma. Specified time point: cycle 4 day 1 (C4D1), after 6 weeks of nivolumab. Each patient experienced a relapse that followed autologous stem cell transplantation, and brentuximab vedotin exposure varied. Data came from immunoSEQ multiplex PCR; TCRdb stores just in-frame clones and leaves some out. In the table there are about 21,000 clones, about 68% of which are singletons. Sequenced here: peripheral blood mononuclear cells (PBMCs), sampled before the fourth cycle of nivolumab. These receptors were obtained from a human donor with classical Hodgkin lymphoma.

The rearrangement links TRBV18 to TRBJ2-2; 7 positions agree with TRBD2. J gave up 6 bases and V 4 bases, and 8 bases lay outside the gene matches. Germline values: CDR1 KGHSH, CDR2 LQKENI. CDR3 length equals 15 residues. The CDR3 nucleotides read TGTGCCAGCTCACGGAATCCGAGCGGGGCCGGGGAGCTGTTTTTT. As protein: CASSRNPSGAGELFF.

The rearrangement links TRBV27 to TRBJ2-2, with D perhaps TRBD1 (6 bases). The ends were cut back, 0 bases at V and 5 bases at J, with 10 bases in the middle. CDR1 and CDR2 (germline): MNHEY, SMNVEV (reference sequence). The CDR3 runs to 15 residues. For the CDR3, the DNA is TGTGCCAGCAGTTTATCGGCAGGGGTTACCGGGGAGCTGTTTTTT. Its translation is CASSLSAGVTGELFF.

This clone came up a few times. The chain carries TRBV4-1 and TRBJ1-1, with D uncertain. V lost 1 base and J 0 bases, leaving 6 bases between the germline ends. This CDR3 has 14 residues. Germline CDR1 MGHRA, CDR2 YSYEKL. As DNA, the CDR3 is TGCGCCAGCAGCCAAGTGGCTATGAACACTGAAGCTTTCTTT. This sequence encodes CASSQVAMNTEAFF.

The gene calls are TRBV18 and TRBJ2-3; TRBD1 matches 7 bases. Germline V CDR1 and CDR2: KGHSH, LQKENI. This CDR3 region has 16 residues. V lost 1 base, J lost 0 bases, and 4 bases stayed unmatched. The CDR3 here is CASSPRGTASTDTQYF. In DNA, the CDR3 is TGTGCCAGCTCACCACGGGGGACAGCAAGCACAGATACGCAGTATTTT.

V usage is TRBV7-6 and J usage is TRBJ2-5, with a tentative D call TRBD1 (7 bases). V was trimmed by 5 bases and J by 4 bases, leaving 17 bases between them. From germline, CDR1 is SGHVS and CDR2 FNYEAQ. CDR3 length: 15 amino acids. The CDR3 sequence is CASSGLDRRGETQYF. In DNA, the CDR3 is TGTGCCAGCAGCGGGCTGGACAGGAGGGGAGAGACCCAGTACTTC.

CDR3 sequence: CASSETGTSNEQFF. In nucleotides, the CDR3 is TGCGCCAGCAGTGAGACCGGGACTAGCAATGAGCAGTTCTTC. The V call is TRBV10-1, the J call TRBJ2-1; TRBD2 aligns across 8 bases. V gave up 2 bases and J gave up 6 bases; unmatched junction bases: 3. The germline CDR1 and CDR2 sequences are WNHNN and SYGVQD (reference sequence). The CDR3 runs 14 residues.

Judged by abundance, this clone is medium-sized (0.01 to 0.1%). The V and J genes are TRBV4-2 and TRBJ2-7, with TRBD1 identical over 9 bases. V lost 4 bases to trimming and J lost 0 bases; unmatched junction nucleotides: 7. There are 16 residues in the CDR3. The germline gives CDR1 LGHNA, CDR2 YNFKEQ. CDR3 sequence (DNA): TGTGCCAGCAGCCCAGAAACACAGGGGGCCTCCTACGAGCAGTACTTC. As protein: CASSPETQGASYEQYF.

The chain is built from TRBV5-1 and TRBJ2-3; perhaps TRBD2 as D (6 bases). The CDR3 extends over 15 amino acids. V was pared by 3 bases and J by 7 bases, with 18 bases between. Looked up from germline, CDR1 is SGHRS and CDR2 is YFSETQ. The CDR3 DNA reads as TGCGCCAGCAGCTGGGGACTGACTGAGTCTTATACGCAGTATTTT. This gives the protein CASSWGLTESYTQYF.

The sample holds a few counts of this clone. This CDR3 is CSDLTSGFTDTQYF. Here the CDR3 DNA reads TGCAGCGACCTGACTAGCGGGTTCACAGATACGCAGTATTTT. The chain links TRBV29-1 to TRBJ2-3; the match to TRBD2 covers 10 bases. The germline CDR1 and CDR2 sequences are SQVTM and ANQGSEA. This CDR3 is 14 amino acids long. V shed 7 bases, J shed 2 bases, and the junction held 6 bases outside the gene matches.